This T cell receptor beta chain appears in the sequencing data of a study of shared clonotypes between healthy human individuals. Broader study findings: It was expected that sequencing depth would affect clonotype sharing among donors. Clonotypes shared by all four sorted-subset donors had higher generation probabilities than non-shared clonotypes.

As for this clone: The antigen is not known.

Naivety among CD8 cells was defined by CD45RO negativity and positive CCR7 selection, thereby excluding terminally differentiated effector memory CD45RA+ cells. Each cell subset's genomic DNA was divided evenly among several immunoSEQ plates. Generated by immunoSEQ multiplex PCR, the TCRdb table keeps only in-frame clones and is missing some. The table includes some 740,000 clones, roughly 92% detected once. The sample was naive CD8+ T cells sorted from blood. The receptor comes from a man aged 25-45 years in good health.

The CDR3 here is CASSDGPLNEQYF. The CDR3 nucleotides read TGTGCCAGCAGTGATGGGCCCCTGAACGAGCAGTACTTC. The chain carries TRBV6-1 and TRBJ2-7; no firm D call. V lost 3 bases, J lost 5 bases, and 11 bases lay in between. CDR1 MNHNS and CDR2 SASEGT come from the germline V gene. The CDR3 consists of 13 residues.